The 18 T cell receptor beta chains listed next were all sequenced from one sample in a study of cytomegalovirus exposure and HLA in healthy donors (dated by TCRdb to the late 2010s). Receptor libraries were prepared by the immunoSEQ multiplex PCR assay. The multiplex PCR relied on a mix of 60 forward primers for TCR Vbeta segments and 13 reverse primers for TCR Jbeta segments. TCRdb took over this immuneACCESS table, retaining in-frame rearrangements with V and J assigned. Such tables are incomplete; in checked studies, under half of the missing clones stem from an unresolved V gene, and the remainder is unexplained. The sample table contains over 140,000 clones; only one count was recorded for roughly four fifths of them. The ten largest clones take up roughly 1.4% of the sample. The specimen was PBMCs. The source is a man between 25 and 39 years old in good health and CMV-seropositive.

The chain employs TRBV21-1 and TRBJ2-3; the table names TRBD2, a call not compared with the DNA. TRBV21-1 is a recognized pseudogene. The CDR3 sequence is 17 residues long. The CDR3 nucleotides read TGTGCCAGCAGCAAAGGCGGGACTAGCGGGACGTGGGATACGCAGTATTTT. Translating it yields CASSKGGTSGTWDTQYF.

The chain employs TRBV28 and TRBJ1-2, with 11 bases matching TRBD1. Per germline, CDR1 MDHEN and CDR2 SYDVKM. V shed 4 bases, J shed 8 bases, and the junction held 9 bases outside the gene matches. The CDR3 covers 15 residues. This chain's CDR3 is CASSSLGQGAKGYTF. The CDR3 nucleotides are TGTGCCAGCAGTTCCCTTGGACAGGGGGCGAAAGGCTACACCTTC.

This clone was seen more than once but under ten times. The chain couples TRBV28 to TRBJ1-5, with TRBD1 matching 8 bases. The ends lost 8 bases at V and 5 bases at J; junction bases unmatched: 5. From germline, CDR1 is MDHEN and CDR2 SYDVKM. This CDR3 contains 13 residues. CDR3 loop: CASGSDRDQPQHF. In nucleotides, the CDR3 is TGTGCCAGCGGGTCGGACAGGGATCAGCCCCAGCATTTT.

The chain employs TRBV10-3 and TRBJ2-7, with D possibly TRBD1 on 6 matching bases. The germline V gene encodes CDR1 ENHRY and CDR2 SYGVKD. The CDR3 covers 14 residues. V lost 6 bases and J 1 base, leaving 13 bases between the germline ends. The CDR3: CAIRHRDTSYEQYF. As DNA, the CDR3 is TGTGCCATCAGGCACCGGGACACATCCTACGAGCAGTACTTC.

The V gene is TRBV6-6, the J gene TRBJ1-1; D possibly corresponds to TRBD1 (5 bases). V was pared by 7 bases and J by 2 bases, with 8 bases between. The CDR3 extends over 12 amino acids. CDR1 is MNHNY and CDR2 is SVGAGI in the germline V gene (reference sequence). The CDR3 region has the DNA TGTGCCAGCAATCAGGGAAACACTGAAGCTTTCTTT. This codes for CASNQGNTEAFF.

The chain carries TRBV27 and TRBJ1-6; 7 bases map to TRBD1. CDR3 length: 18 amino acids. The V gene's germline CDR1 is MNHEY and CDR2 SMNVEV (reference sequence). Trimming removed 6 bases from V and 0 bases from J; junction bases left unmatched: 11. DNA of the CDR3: TGTGCCAGCAGCCTCAGACAGGGCCCGAGCTCCTATAATTCACCCCTCCACTTT. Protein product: CASSLRQGPSSYNSPLHF.

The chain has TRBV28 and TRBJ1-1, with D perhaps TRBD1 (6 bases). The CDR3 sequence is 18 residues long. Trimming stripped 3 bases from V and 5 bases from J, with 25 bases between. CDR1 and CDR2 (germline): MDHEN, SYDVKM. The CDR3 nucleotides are TGTGCCAGCAGTTTTTCGGGGGGGGTTCAGGTCAGGGGAACTGAAGCTTTCTTT. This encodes CASSFSGGVQVRGTEAFF.

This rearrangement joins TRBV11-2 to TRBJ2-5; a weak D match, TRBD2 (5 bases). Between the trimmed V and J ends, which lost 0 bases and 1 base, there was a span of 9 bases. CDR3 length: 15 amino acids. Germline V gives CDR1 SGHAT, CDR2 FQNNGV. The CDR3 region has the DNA TGTGCCAGCAGCTTAGAATTCGGACTCCAAGAGACCCAGTACTTC. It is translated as CASSLEFGLQETQYF.

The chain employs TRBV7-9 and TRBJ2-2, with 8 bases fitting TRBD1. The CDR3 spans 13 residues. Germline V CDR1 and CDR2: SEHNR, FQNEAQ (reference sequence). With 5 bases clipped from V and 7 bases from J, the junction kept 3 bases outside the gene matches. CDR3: CASSGQGIGELFF. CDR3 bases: TGTGCCAGCAGCGGACAGGGAATCGGGGAGCTGTTTTTT.

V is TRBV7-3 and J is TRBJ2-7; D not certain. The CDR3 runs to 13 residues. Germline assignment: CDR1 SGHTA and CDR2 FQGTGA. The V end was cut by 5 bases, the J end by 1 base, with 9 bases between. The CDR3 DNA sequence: TGTGCCAGCAGCCCCGGCGGTTCCTACGAGCAGTACTTC. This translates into CASSPGGSYEQYF.

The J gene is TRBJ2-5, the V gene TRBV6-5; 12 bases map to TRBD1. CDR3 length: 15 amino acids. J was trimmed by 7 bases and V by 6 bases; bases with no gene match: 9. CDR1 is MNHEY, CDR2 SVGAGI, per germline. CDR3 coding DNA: TGTGCCAGCAGCCAGGGGACAGGGGGCGCGGGGACCCAGTACTTC. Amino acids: CASSQGTGGAGTQYF.

The CDR3 loop is CASHPGNSGANVLTF. The CDR3 coding sequence is TGTGCCAGCCACCCGGGAAACTCTGGGGCCAACGTCCTGACTTTC. V gene TRBV19 combines with J gene TRBJ2-6; a weak D match, TRBD2 (5 bases). The CDR3 is 15 residues long. V dropped 9 bases and J dropped 0 bases, with 12 bases sitting between them. Looked up from germline, CDR1 is LNHDA and CDR2 is SQIVND (reference sequence).

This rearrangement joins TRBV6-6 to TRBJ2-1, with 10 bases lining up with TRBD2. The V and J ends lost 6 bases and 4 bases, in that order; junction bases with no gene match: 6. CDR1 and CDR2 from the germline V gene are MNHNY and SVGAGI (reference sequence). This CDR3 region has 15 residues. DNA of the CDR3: TGTGCCAGCAGATCTAGCGGGGGAGAGTACAATGAGCAGTTCTTC. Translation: CASRSSGGEYNEQFF.

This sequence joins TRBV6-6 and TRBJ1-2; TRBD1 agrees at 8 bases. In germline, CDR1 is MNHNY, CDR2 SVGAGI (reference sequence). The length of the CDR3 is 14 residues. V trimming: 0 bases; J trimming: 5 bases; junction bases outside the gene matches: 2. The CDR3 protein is CASSYSDRGYGYTF. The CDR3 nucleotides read TGTGCCAGCAGTTACTCCGACAGGGGATATGGCTACACCTTC.

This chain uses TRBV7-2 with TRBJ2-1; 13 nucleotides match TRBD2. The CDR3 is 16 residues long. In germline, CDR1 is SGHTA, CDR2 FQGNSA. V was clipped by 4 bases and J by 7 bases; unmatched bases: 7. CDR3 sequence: CASSSPGLAGSNEQFF. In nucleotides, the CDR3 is TGTGCCAGCAGCTCACCGGGACTAGCGGGGTCTAATGAGCAGTTCTTC.

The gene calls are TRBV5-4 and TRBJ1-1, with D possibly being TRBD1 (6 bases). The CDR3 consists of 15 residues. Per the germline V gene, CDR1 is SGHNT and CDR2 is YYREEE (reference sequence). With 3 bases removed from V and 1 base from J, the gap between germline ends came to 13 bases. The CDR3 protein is CASSWGRPGNTEAFF. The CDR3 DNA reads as TGTGCCAGCAGCTGGGGGCGTCCTGGGAACACTGAAGCTTTCTTT.

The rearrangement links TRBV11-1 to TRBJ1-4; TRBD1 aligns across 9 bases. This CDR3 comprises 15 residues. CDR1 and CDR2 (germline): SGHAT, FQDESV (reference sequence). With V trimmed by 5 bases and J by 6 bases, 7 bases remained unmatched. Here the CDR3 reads CASSQTGGGHEKLFF. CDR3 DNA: TGTGCCAGCAGCCAAACAGGGGGCGGACATGAAAAACTGTTTTTT.

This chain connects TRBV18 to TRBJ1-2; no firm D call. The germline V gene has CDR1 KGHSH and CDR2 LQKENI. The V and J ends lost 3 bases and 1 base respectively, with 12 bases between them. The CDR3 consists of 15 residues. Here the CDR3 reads CASSPGPGDNYGYTF. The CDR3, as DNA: TGTGCCAGCTCACCTGGGCCAGGCGATAACTATGGCTACACCTTC.